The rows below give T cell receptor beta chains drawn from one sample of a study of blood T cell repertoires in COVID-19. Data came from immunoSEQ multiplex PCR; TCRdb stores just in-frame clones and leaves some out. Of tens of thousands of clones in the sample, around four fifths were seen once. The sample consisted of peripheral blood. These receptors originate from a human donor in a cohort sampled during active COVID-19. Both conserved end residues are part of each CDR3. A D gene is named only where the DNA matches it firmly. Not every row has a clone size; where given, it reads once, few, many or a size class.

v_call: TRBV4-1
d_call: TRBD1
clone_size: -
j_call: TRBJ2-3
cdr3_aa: CASSQGAQGVADTQYF
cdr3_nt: TGCGCCAGCAGCCAAGGGGCACAGGGGGTGGCGGATACGCAGTATTTT

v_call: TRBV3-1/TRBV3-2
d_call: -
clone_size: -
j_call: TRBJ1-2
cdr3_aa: CASSPHREQNYGYTF
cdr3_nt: TGTGCCAGCAGCCCCCACAGGGAACAAAACTATGGCTACACCTTC

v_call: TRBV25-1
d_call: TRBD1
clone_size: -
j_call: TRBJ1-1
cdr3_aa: CASSETGYTEAFF
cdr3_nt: TGTGCCAGCAGTGAGACAGGGTATACTGAAGCTTTCTTT

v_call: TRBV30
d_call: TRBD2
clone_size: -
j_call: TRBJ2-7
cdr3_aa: CAWRLAGYSYEQYF
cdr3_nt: TGTGCCTGGAGACTAGCGGGGTACTCCTACGAGCAGTACTTC

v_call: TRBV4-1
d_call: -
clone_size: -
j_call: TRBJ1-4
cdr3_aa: CASSQDVDPRGYEKLFF
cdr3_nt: TGCGCCAGCAGCCAAGATGTTGATCCCCGGGGTTATGAAAAACTGTTTTTT

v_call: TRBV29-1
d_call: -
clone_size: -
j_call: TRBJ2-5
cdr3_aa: CSVEDRSPQYF
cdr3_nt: TGCAGCGTTGAAGATCGGAGTCCCCAGTACTTC

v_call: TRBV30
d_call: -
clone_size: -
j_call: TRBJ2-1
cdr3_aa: CAWSDGPYNEQFF
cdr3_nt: TGTGCCTGGAGTGATGGGCCCTACAATGAGCAGTTCTTC

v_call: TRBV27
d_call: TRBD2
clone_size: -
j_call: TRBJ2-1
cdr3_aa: CASSLSSGGWNEQFF
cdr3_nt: TGTGCCAGCAGTTTATCTAGCGGGGGGTGGAATGAGCAGTTCTTC

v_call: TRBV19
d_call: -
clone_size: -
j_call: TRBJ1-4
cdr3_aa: CASGSLGVMNEKLFF
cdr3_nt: TGTGCCAGTGGGTCACTGGGAGTAATGAATGAAAAACTGTTTTTT

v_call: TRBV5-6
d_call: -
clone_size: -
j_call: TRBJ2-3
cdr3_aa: CASSLSAADTQYF
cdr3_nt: TGTGCCAGCAGCTTGAGTGCGGCGGATACGCAGTATTTT

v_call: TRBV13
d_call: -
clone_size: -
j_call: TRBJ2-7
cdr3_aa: CASSPGTQGTREQYF
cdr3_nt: TGTGCCAGCAGCCCGGGGACACAGGGAACGCGGGAGCAGTACTTC

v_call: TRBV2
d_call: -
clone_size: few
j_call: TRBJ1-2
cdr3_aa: CASSYTGRPGVANYGYTF
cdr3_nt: TGTGCCAGCAGCTATACAGGCAGACCGGGAGTGGCTAACTATGGCTACACCTTC

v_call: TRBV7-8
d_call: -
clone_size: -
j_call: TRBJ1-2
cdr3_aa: CASSPYPLYGYTF
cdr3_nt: TGTGCCAGCAGCCCCTATCCTCTCTATGGCTACACCTTC

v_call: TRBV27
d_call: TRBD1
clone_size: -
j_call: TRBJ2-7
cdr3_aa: CASSPRQGAFHEQYF
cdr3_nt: TGTGCCAGCAGTCCCCGACAGGGGGCCTTCCACGAGCAGTACTTC

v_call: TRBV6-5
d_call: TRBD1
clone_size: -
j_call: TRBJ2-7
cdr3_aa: CASSYSRDRVYEQYF
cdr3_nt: TGTGCCAGCAGTTACTCGCGGGACAGGGTGTACGAGCAGTACTTC

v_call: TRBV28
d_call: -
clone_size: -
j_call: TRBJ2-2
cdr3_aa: CASMLYYGQDTGELFF
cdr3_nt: TGTGCCAGCATGTTATATTACGGACAAGACACCGGGGAGCTGTTTTTT

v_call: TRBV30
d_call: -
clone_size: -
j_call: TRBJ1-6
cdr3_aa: CAWSLGINSPLHF
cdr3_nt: TGTGCCTGGAGTCTGGGCATCAATTCACCCCTCCACTTT

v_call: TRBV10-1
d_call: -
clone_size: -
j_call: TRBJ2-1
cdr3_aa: CASSVGDNEQFF
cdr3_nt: TGCGCCAGCAGTGTAGGGGACAATGAGCAGTTCTTC

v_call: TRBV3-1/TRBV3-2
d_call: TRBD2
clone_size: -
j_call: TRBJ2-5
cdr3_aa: CASSPSGKRGGRETQYF
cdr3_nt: TGTGCCAGCAGCCCCAGTGGTAAGCGGGGGGGCCGAGAGACCCAGTACTTC

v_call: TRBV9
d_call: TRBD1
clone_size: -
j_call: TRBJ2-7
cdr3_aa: CASSASGTGTYEQYF
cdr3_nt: TGTGCCAGCAGCGCTTCCGGGACAGGGACCTACGAGCAGTACTTC

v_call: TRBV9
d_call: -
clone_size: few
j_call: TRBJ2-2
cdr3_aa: CASSVGGQGTGELFF
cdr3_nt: TGTGCCAGCAGCGTAGGGGGGCAGGGTACCGGGGAGCTGTTTTTT

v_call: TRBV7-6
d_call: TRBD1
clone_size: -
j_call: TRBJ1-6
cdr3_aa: CASSLRDRGLNSPLHF
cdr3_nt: TGTGCCAGCAGCTTAAGGGACAGGGGCCTTAATTCACCCCTCCACTTT

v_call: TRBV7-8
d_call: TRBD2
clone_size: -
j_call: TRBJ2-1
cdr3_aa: CARRGGLAGGREQFF
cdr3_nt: TGTGCCCGCCGCGGGGGACTCGCGGGGGGGCGAGAGCAGTTCTTC

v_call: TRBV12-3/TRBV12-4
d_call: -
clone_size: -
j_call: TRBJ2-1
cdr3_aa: CASSPSRLERFF
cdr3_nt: TGTGCCAGCTCCCCCTCGCGGTTAGAGCGATTCTTC

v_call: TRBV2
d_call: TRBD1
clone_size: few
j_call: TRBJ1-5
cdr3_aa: CASRTQGNQPQHF
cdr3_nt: TGTGCCAGCAGAACACAGGGGAATCAGCCCCAGCATTTT

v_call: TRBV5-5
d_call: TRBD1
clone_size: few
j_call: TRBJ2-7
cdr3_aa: CASSLGTGTANEQYF
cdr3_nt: TGTGCCAGCAGCTTGGGGACCGGGACAGCCAACGAGCAGTACTTC

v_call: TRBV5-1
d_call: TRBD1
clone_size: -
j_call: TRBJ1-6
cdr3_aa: CASSLALGGNNSPLHF
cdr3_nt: TGCGCCAGCAGCTTGGCCCTAGGGGGCAACAATTCACCCCTCCACTTT

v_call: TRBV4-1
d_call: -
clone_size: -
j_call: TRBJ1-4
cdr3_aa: CASSQEALRRDEKLFF
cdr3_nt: TGCGCCAGCAGCCAAGAGGCACTGCGCAGGGATGAAAAACTGTTTTTT

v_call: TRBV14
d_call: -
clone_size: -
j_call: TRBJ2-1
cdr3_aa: CASSQVPRAYNEQFF
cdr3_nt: TGTGCCAGCAGCCAAGTCCCAAGAGCTTACAATGAGCAGTTCTTC

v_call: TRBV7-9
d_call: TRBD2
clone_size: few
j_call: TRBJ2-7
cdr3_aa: CASSLVSGGNSYEQYF
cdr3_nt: TGTGCCAGCAGCTTAGTGTCGGGGGGGAACTCCTACGAGCAGTACTTC

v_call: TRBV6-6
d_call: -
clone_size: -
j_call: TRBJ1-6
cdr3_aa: CASSYQAVNSPLHF
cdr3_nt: TGTGCCAGCAGTTACCAGGCAGTCAATTCACCCCTCCACTTT

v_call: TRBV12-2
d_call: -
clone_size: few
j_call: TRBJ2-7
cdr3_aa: CASREGGTGYYEQYF
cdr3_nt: TGTGCAAGTCGAGAAGGGGGGACAGGGTACTACGAGCAGTACTTC

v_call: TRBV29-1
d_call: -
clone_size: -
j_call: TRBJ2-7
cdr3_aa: CSGTVSYEQYF
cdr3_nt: TGCAGCGGCACGGTGTCCTACGAGCAGTACTTC

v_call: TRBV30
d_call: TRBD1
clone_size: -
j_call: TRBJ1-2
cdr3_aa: CAWNLQGLRGYTF
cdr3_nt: TGTGCCTGGAACCTACAGGGGCTCAGGGGCTACACCTTC

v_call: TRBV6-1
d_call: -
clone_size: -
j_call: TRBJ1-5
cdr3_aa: CASSEINQPQHF
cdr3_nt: TGTGCCAGCAGTGAAATAAATCAGCCCCAGCATTTT

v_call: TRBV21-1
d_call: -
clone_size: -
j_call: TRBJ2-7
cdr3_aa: CASSKGQGNYEQYF
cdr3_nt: TGTGCCAGCAGCAAGGGACAGGGGAACTACGAGCAGTACTTC

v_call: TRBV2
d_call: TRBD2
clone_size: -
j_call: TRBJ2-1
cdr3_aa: CAIQTSGGGNEQFF
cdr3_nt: TGTGCCATACAGACTAGCGGGGGCGGGAATGAGCAGTTCTTC

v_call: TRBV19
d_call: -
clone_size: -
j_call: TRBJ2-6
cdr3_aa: CASSIGTAGSSGANVLTF
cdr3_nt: TGTGCCAGTAGTATAGGGACAGCGGGAAGCTCTGGGGCCAACGTCCTGACTTTC

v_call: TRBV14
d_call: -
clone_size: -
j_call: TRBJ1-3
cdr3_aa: CASSRQFSGNTIYF
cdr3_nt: TGTGCCAGCAGCCGACAGTTCTCTGGAAACACCATATATTTT

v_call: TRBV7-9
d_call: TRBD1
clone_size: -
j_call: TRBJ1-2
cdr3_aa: CASSFTGENYGYTF
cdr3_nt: TGTGCCAGCAGCTTTACAGGGGAGAACTATGGCTACACCTTC

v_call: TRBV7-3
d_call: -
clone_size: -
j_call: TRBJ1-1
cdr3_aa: CASSLGEVTEAFF
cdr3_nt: TGTGCCAGCAGCTTAGGGGAGGTCACTGAAGCTTTCTTT

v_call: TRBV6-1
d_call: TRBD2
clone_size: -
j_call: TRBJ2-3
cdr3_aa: CASSGGLKASGGRITDTQYF
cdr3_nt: TGTGCCAGCAGTGGAGGACTAAAGGCTAGCGGGGGAAGAATCACAGATACGCAGTATTTT

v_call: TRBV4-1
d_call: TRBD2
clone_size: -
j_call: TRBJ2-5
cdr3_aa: CASSQGGLAGGQETQYF
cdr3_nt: TGCGCCAGCAGCCAAGGGGGGCTAGCGGGGGGACAAGAGACCCAGTACTTC

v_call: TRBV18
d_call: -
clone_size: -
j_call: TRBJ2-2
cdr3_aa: CASSPPSRDSGELFF
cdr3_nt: TGTGCCAGCTCACCACCCAGCAGGGACTCCGGGGAGCTGTTTTTT

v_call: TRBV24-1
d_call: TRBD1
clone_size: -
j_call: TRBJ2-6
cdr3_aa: CATSAAPGDRVSAGANVLTF
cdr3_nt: TGTGCCACCAGTGCCGCCCCGGGGGACAGGGTATCGGCTGGGGCCAACGTCCTGACTTTC

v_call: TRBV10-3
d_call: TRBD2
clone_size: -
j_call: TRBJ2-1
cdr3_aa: CAISEQAGGKNEQFF
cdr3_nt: TGTGCCATCAGTGAGCAGGCGGGGGGCAAGAATGAGCAGTTCTTC

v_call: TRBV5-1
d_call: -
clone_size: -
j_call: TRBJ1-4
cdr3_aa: CASSLGVEEKLFF
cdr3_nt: TGCGCCAGCAGCTTAGGGGTTGAGGAAAAACTGTTTTTT

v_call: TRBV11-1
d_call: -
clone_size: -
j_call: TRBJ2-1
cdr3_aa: CASSLRLDTYNEQFF
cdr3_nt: TGTGCCAGCAGCTTACGACTAGACACTTACAATGAGCAGTTCTTC

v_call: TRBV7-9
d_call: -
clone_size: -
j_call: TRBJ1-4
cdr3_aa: CASSLSLAGATNEKLFF
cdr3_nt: TGTGCCAGCAGTTTAAGCCTCGCAGGCGCTACTAATGAAAAACTGTTTTTT

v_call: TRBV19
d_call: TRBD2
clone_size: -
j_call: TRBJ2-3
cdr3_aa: CASSYRGLAGGASTDTQYF
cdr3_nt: TGTGCCAGTAGTTATAGGGGGCTAGCGGGGGGTGCTAGCACAGATACGCAGTATTTT

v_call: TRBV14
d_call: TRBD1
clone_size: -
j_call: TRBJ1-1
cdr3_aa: CASSQRTGGNTEAFF
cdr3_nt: TGTGCCAGCAGCCAGCGGACAGGGGGCAACACTGAAGCTTTCTTT

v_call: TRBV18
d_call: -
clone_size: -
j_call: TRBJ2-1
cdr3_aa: CASSPRAGRNEQFF
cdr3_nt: TGTGCCAGCTCACCAAGGGCGGGGCGCAATGAGCAGTTCTTC

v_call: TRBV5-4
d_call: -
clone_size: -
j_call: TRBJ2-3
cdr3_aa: CASSSTDTDTQYF
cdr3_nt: TGTGCCAGCAGTAGTACAGACACAGATACGCAGTATTTT

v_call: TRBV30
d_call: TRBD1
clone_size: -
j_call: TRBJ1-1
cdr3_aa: CAWSPMPGQGKTEAFF
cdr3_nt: TGTGCCTGGAGTCCTATGCCGGGACAGGGCAAGACTGAAGCTTTCTTT

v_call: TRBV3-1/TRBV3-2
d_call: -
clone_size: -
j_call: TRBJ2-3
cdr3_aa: CASSQVGGLTDTQYF
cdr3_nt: TGTGCCAGCAGCCAAGTGGGGGGACTCACAGATACGCAGTATTTT

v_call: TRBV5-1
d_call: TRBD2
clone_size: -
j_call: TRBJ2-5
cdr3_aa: CASRGGVVETQYF
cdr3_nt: TGCGCCAGTCGGGGGGGCGTTGTAGAGACCCAGTACTTC

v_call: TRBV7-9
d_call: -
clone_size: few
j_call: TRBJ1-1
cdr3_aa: CASSSQAGWNTEAFF
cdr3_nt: TGTGCCAGCAGCTCCCAGGCAGGGTGGAACACTGAAGCTTTCTTT

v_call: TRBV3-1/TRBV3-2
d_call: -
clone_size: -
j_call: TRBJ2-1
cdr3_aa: CASSQTVAGEQFF
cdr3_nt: TGTGCCAGCAGCCAGACAGTAGCCGGTGAGCAGTTCTTC